The 32 T cell receptor beta chains listed next were all sequenced from one sample in a study of somatic mutations in cytotoxic T cells in rheumatoid arthritis. Measured with immunoSEQ multiplex PCR; TCRdb has only the in-frame clones, and not every one. The profile shows 13,000 or so clones, 60% to 85% of them singletons. The specimen sequenced was CD8+ T cells sorted from blood. The receptors derive from an adult with rheumatoid arthritis.

The rearrangement links TRBV5-7 to TRBJ1-1; D may be TRBD1 (6 bases). TRBV5-7 is classed as an ORF, of uncertain function. This CDR3 contains 17 residues. The ends were cut back, 3 bases at V and 0 bases at J, with 18 bases in the middle. In DNA form, the CDR3 reads TGTGCCAGCAGCTCGGGCCCCGGACAGCACATGAACACTGAAGCTTTCTTT. As protein: CASSSGPGQHMNTEAFF.

The rearrangement uses TRBV5-1 and TRBJ1-6; D is uncertain. This CDR3 is built from 15 residues. Germline V lookup: CDR1 SGHRS, CDR2 YFSETQ. Trimming stripped 3 bases from V and 3 bases from J, with 10 bases between. The CDR3 spells CASSYGDFYNSPLHF. CDR3 in DNA: TGCGCCAGCAGCTATGGGGATTTCTATAATTCACCCCTCCACTTT. The whole variable domain, remainder taken from reference TRBV5-1 and TRBJ1-6, is KAGVTQTPRYLIKTRGQQVTLSCSPISGHRSVSWYQQTPGQGLQFLFEYFSETQRNKGNFPGRFSGRQFSNSRSEMNVSTLELGDSALYLCASSYGDFYNSPLHFGNGTRLTVT.

This chain joins TRBV5-1 and TRBJ1-1; 7 bases are a match to TRBD1. The CDR3 sequence is 16 residues long. With 5 bases clipped from V and 1 base from J, the junction kept 11 bases outside the gene matches. Germline V gene data show CDR1 as SGHRS and CDR2 as YFSETQ. The CDR3, as DNA: TGCGCCAGCAGATACGAACAGGGGTCATGGAACACTGAAGCTTTCTTT. Translated: CASRYEQGSWNTEAFF.

The rearrangement uses TRBV19 and TRBJ1-1; 9 nucleotides line up with TRBD1. Looked up from germline, CDR1 is LNHDA and CDR2 is SQIVND (reference sequence). This CDR3 is built from 15 residues. The J segment lost 5 bases and the V segment lost 5 bases, leaving 9 bases of the junction unmatched. Here the CDR3 DNA reads TGTGCCAGTAGTCAATACACAGGGGGCGAGACTGAAGCTTTCTTT. This codes for CASSQYTGGETEAFF.

The V gene is TRBV5-1, the J gene TRBJ2-1; 7 bases line up with TRBD2. V shed 4 bases, J shed 2 bases, and the junction held 6 bases outside the gene matches. This CDR3 has 15 amino acids. Germline V CDR1 and CDR2: SGHRS, YFSETQ. For the CDR3, the DNA is TGCGCCAGCAGCACCACTAGCGTAGCCTACAATGAGCAGTTCTTC. Amino acids: CASSTTSVAYNEQFF.

The chain employs TRBV28 and TRBJ1-4, with TRBD1 matching over 7 bases. V lost 8 bases to trimming and J lost 8 bases; unmatched junction nucleotides: 8. The CDR3 totals 13 residues. Germline loops: CDR1 MDHEN, CDR2 SYDVKM. The CDR3 DNA sequence: TGTGCCAGCCGGACAGGCGGGCGCGAAAAACTGTTTTTT. This gives the protein CASRTGGREKLFF.

The rearrangement uses TRBV25-1 and TRBJ2-1; D tentatively fits TRBD1 or TRBD2 (5 bases each). V was cut by 2 bases and J by 2 bases, with 19 bases left in between. The V gene's germline CDR1 is MGHDK and CDR2 SYGVNS. This CDR3 comprises 18 residues. The CDR3 bases are TGTGCCAGCAGTGAAGGGGGAGCAAACCTAGGGCCCTACAATGAGCAGTTCTTC. Its translation: CASSEGGANLGPYNEQFF.

The chain uses TRBV9 and TRBJ2-1; 7 nucleotides match TRBD2. Trimming took 3 bases from V and 3 from J; bases not matched to a gene: 6. This CDR3 has 15 residues. The V gene's germline CDR1 is SGDLS and CDR2 YYNGEE. DNA of the CDR3: TGTGCCAGCAGCGAAGCGGGAATCTTCTACAATGAGCAGTTCTTC. Translated: CASSEAGIFYNEQFF.

This sequence joins TRBV7-3 and TRBJ2-3; 11 nucleotides align to TRBD2. The CDR3 totals 15 residues. The germline CDR1 and CDR2 sequences are SGHTA and FQGTGA. Trimming cost V 6 bases and J 4 bases; bases outside gene matches: 6. In DNA, the CDR3 is TGTGCCAGCAGTCTAATAGCGGGGGGGTCAGATACGCAGTATTTT. Translating it yields CASSLIAGGSDTQYF.

The gene calls are TRBV29-1 and TRBJ1-2; 7 bases are shared with TRBD1. The V gene end was trimmed by 3 bases and the J gene end by 2 bases; junction bases not matched to a gene: 6. The CDR3 length is 14 residues. Per germline, CDR1 SQVTM and CDR2 ANQGSEA. CDR3 in amino acids: CSVDPRQGNYGYTF. The CDR3 coding sequence is TGCAGCGTTGATCCCCGACAGGGAAACTATGGCTACACCTTC.

Only a few counts were recorded for this clone. Compared with germline, one end of the junction differs, possibly owing to a read error. The rearrangement links TRBV7-2 to TRBJ1-2; the D is unclear. Germline CDR1 reads SGHTA; CDR2 reads FQGNSA. The CDR3 is 8 amino acids. Written as DNA, the CDR3 is TGTGCCAGCAGCCTGGTTAGTTTC. Its protein is CASSLVSF.

The rearrangement joins TRBV9 to TRBJ1-6; TRBD1 might be the D (6 bases). Germline assignment: CDR1 SGDLS and CDR2 YYNGEE. Deletions cut 3 bases from V and 10 bases from J, with 20 bases between. The CDR3 spans 16 residues. The CDR3 spells CASSGWGPGRNSPLHF. CDR3 sequence (DNA): TGTGCCAGCAGCGGATGGGGGCCAGGGAGAAACTCACCCCTCCACTTT.

The table lists this clone with a few counts. Distinct nucleotide sequences in the sample also encode this CDR3. The chain couples TRBV5-1 to TRBJ2-7; TRBD1 matches at 7 bases. The germline gives CDR1 SGHRS, CDR2 YFSETQ. The V and J ends lost 0 bases and 2 bases, in that order; junction bases with no gene match: 2. There are 14 residues in the CDR3. The CDR3 protein is CASSLGQGPYEQYF. CDR3 DNA sequence: TGCGCCAGCAGCTTGGGACAGGGTCCCTACGAGCAGTACTTC.

This sequence joins TRBV5-1 and TRBJ2-3, with unresolved D. Germline lookup yields CDR1 SGHRS and CDR2 YFSETQ. V was pared by 0 bases and J by 2 bases, with 7 bases between. The CDR3 is 14 residues long. CDR3 residues: CASSLELPTDTQYF. The DNA of the CDR3 is TGCGCCAGCAGCTTGGAACTGCCCACAGATACGCAGTATTTT.

This clone has only a few counts. The chain joins TRBV11-2 to TRBJ1-6; possibly TRBD1 for D (5 bases). The CDR3 covers 14 residues. From germline, CDR1 is SGHAT and CDR2 FQNNGV. The V end lost 3 bases, the J end lost 9 bases, and 12 bases lay between the germline ends. The CDR3, as DNA: TGTGCCAGCAGCTTTTCGGGGGGACGTTCACCCCTCCACTTT. Residues: CASSFSGGRSPLHF.

The rearrangement joins TRBV5-1 to TRBJ2-1; TRBD2 matches 14 bases. The V segment lost 3 bases and the J segment 6 bases; nucleotides outside the gene matches: 8. This CDR3 is 17 amino acids long. The V gene's germline CDR1 is SGHRS and CDR2 YFSETQ. CDR3: CASSYYGTSGSPNEQFF. The CDR3 bases are TGCGCCAGCAGCTATTACGGGACTAGCGGGAGTCCCAATGAGCAGTTCTTC.

The V and J genes are TRBV7-9 and TRBJ1-2; a possible D gene is TRBD1 (5 bases). The germline gives CDR1 SEHNR, CDR2 FQNEAQ (reference sequence). The CDR3 is 14 amino acids. Deletions cut 2 bases from V and 6 bases from J, with 13 bases between. The CDR3: CASSLTGLMDGYTF. In DNA form, the CDR3 reads TGTGCCAGCAGCTTAACAGGCTTGATGGATGGCTACACCTTC.

The chain carries TRBV5-1 and TRBJ2-1, with a tentative D call TRBD2 (5 bases). Deletions cut 5 bases from V and 3 bases from J, with 9 bases between. Per germline, CDR1 SGHRS and CDR2 YFSETQ. The CDR3 has 13 residues. In nucleotides, the CDR3 is TGCGCCAGCAGTTTCGACTACTACAATGAGCAGTTCTTC. Amino acids: CASSFDYYNEQFF. The variable domain in full, with the rest retrieved from reference TRBV5-1 and TRBJ2-1, is KAGVTQTPRYLIKTRGQQVTLSCSPISGHRSVSWYQQTPGQGLQFLFEYFSETQRNKGNFPGRFSGRQFSNSRSEMNVSTLELGDSALYLCASSFDYYNEQFFGPGTRLTVL.

The V call is TRBV6-6, the J call TRBJ2-1, with D perhaps matching TRBD2 (6 bases). V was pared by 5 bases and J by 4 bases, with 12 bases between. The CDR3 is made up of 14 amino acids. Germline loops: CDR1 MNHNY, CDR2 SVGAGI (reference sequence). This CDR3 is CASSPPSGYNEQFF. CDR3 coding DNA: TGTGCCAGCAGTCCCCCCAGCGGGTACAATGAGCAGTTCTTC.

V gene TRBV7-2 combines with J gene TRBJ2-7; TRBD1 matches at 7 bases. Unmatched junction bases numbered 7, after V lost 1 base and J lost 1 base. The CDR3 spans 16 residues. CDR1 SGHTA and CDR2 FQGNSA come from the germline V gene. The DNA for the CDR3 is TGTGCCAGCAGCTTAGGACAGGGAAGAAATTCCTACGAGCAGTACTTC. Protein sequence: CASSLGQGRNSYEQYF.

V and J are TRBV28 and TRBJ2-7; D is unresolved. The CDR3 is 12 residues long. V lost 3 bases and J 1 base, leaving 4 bases between the germline ends. The germline gives CDR1 MDHEN, CDR2 SYDVKM. The CDR3 region has the DNA TGTGCCAGCAGTTTCGAATCCTACGAGCAGTACTTC. Its translation: CASSFESYEQYF.

CDR3: CASRSYRTGIDNEQFF. The CDR3, as DNA: TGTGCCAGCAGGTCGTATAGGACAGGAATCGACAATGAGCAGTTCTTC. V usage is TRBV28 and J usage is TRBJ2-1; 7 bases are shared with TRBD1. V shed 6 bases, J shed 5 bases, and the junction held 13 bases outside the gene matches. Germline V gene lookup returns CDR1 MDHEN and CDR2 SYDVKM. The CDR3 runs 16 residues.

This chain links TRBV27 with TRBJ2-1; 10 bases map to TRBD1. Per the germline V gene, CDR1 is MNHEY and CDR2 is SMNVEV (reference sequence). This CDR3 is 14 amino acids long. Trimming took 3 bases from V and 9 from J; bases not matched to a gene: 5. The DNA of the CDR3 is TGTGCCAGCAGTTTGGGGACAGGGGTCAGTGAGCAGTTCTTC. It is translated as CASSLGTGVSEQFF.

The rearrangement uses TRBV7-9 and TRBJ2-1; 11 nucleotides align to TRBD2. Germline V CDR1 and CDR2: SEHNR, FQNEAQ (reference sequence). The CDR3 consists of 18 residues. With 2 bases clipped from V and 0 bases from J, the junction kept 6 bases outside the gene matches. The CDR3 bases are TGTGCCAGCAGCTTACGGGCACTAGCGGGAGCCTCCTACAATGAGCAGTTCTTC. Protein sequence: CASSLRALAGASYNEQFF.

The chain links TRBV30 to TRBJ1-1, with 9 bases matching TRBD1. CDR1 is GTSNPN, CDR2 SVGIG, per germline (reference sequence). The V segment lost 2 bases and the J segment 4 bases; nucleotides outside the gene matches: 2. The CDR3 is made up of 13 amino acids. The CDR3 spells CAWSQDRGTEAFF. CDR3 sequence (DNA): TGTGCCTGGAGTCAGGACAGGGGCACTGAAGCTTTCTTT.

This clone showed up just once. The chain combines TRBV10-2 with TRBJ2-7; possible D gene TRBD1, 6 bases. Germline lookup yields CDR1 WSHSY and CDR2 SAAADI. The CDR3 has 13 amino acids. V lost 8 bases to trimming and J lost 1 base, with 12 bases between them. The CDR3 region is CASPPRGSYEQYF. The DNA for the CDR3 is TGCGCCAGCCCTCCGAGGGGGTCCTACGAGCAGTACTTC.

The chain uses TRBV7-6 and TRBJ2-7, with D perhaps assigned TRBD1 or TRBD2 (5 bases each). CDR1 and CDR2 from the germline V gene are SGHVS and FNYEAQ. The CDR3 covers 13 residues. V was cut by 1 base and J by 2 bases, with 6 bases left in between. This CDR3 is CASSLGGTYEQYF. The CDR3 bases are TGTGCCAGCAGCTTAGGGGGGACCTACGAGCAGTACTTC.

The rearrangement links TRBV11-3 to TRBJ1-1; TRBD1 agrees at 8 bases. V dropped 6 bases and J dropped 2; count of bases not matched to a gene: 5. CDR1 and CDR2 from the germline V gene are SGHNT and YENEEA. This CDR3 contains 14 residues. The CDR3 DNA is TGTGCCAGCAGTATTGGACAGGGTAACACTGAAGCTTTCTTT. Translating gives CASSIGQGNTEAFF.

The chain joins TRBV27 to TRBJ1-1, with TRBD1 matching 9 bases. Trimming cost V 2 bases and J 6 bases; bases outside gene matches: 1. The CDR3 has 13 amino acids. The germline gives CDR1 MNHEY, CDR2 SMNVEV (reference sequence). In nucleotides, the CDR3 is TGTGCCAGCAGTTTAGGGACAGGGTCTGAAGCTTTCTTT. This gives the protein CASSLGTGSEAFF.

The chain links TRBV4-1 to TRBJ1-1, with D tentatively TRBD1 (6 bases). The V gene lost 1 base and the J gene lost 11 bases, with 14 bases spanning the gap. Germline V gene sequence: CDR1 MGHRA, CDR2 YSYEKL. CDR3 size: 13 residues. This CDR3 reads CASSQAERGPAFF. The CDR3 DNA is TGCGCCAGCAGCCAAGCAGAACGGGGGCCGGCTTTCTTT.

J is TRBJ1-1 and V is TRBV28, with 9 nucleotides matching TRBD1. The germline V gene encodes CDR1 MDHEN and CDR2 SYDVKM. The CDR3 length is 13 residues. The J segment lost 1 base and the V segment lost 11 bases, leaving 5 bases of the junction unmatched. The CDR3 sequence: CAGQGIQNTEAFF. The CDR3 nucleotides are TGTGCCGGACAGGGGATCCAGAACACTGAAGCTTTCTTT.

The rearrangement links TRBV27 to TRBJ2-2; D not resolved. The CDR3 runs 13 residues. Trimming left V 3 bases short and J 5 bases short, with 7 bases between. Germline CDR1 and CDR2: MNHEY and SMNVEV (reference sequence). DNA for the CDR3: TGTGCCAGCAGTTTCCCCCAGACCGGGGAGCTGTTTTTT. This gives the protein CASSFPQTGELFF.